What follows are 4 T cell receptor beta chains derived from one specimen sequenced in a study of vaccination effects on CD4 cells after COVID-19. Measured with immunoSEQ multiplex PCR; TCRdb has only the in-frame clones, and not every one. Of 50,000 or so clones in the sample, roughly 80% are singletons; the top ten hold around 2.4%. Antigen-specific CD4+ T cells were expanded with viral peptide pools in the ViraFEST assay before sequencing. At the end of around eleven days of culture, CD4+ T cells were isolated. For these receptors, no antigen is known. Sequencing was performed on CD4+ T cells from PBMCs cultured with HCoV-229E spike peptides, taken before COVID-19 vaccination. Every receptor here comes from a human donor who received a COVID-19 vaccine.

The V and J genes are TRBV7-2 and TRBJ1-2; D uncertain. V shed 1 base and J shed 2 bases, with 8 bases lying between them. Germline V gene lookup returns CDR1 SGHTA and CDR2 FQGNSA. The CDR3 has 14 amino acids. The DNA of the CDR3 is TGTGCCAGCAGCTTAGAAGCGGGCAACTATGGCTACACCTTC. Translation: CASSLEAGNYGYTF. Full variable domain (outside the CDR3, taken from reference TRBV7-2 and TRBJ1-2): GAGVSQSPSNKVTEKGKDVELRCDPISGHTALYWYRQSLGQGLEFLIYFQGNSAPDKSGLPSDRFSAERTGGSVSTLTIQRTQQEDSAVYLCASSLEAGNYGYTFGSGTRLTVV.

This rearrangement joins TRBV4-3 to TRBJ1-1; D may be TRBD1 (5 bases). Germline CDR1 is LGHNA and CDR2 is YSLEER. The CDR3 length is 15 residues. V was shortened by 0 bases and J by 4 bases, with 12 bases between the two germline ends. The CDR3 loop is CASSQEISRGTEAFF. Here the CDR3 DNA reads TGCGCCAGCAGCCAAGAAATTTCGAGGGGCACTGAAGCTTTCTTT.

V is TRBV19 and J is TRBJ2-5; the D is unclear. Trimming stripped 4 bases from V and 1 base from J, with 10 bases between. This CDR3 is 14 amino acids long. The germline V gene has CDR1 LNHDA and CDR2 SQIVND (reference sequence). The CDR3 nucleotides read TGTGCCAGTAGTAACGGCAGGTTCCAAGAGACCCAGTACTTC. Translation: CASSNGRFQETQYF.

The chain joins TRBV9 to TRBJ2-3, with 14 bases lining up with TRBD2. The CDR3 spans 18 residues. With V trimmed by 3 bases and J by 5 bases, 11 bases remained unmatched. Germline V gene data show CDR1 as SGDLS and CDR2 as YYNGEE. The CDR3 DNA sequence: TGTGCCAGCAGCGCGTACTCGACTAGCGGGGGGGCGGTAGATACGCAGTATTTT. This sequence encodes CASSAYSTSGGAVDTQYF.